Shown below are 14 T cell receptor beta chains from a single sample sequenced in a study of cytomegalovirus exposure and HLA in healthy donors. With 60 Vbeta and 13 Jbeta primers, the PCR was carried out. This table comes from immunoSEQ multiplex PCR, and its TCRdb copy is limited to in-frame clones, with some not included. The table records around 99,000 clones, around two thirds of them present only once. Source material: PBMCs. The receptors originated from a woman aged 40 to 50 in good health and CMV-seropositive.

This clone was seen only a few times. The chain recombines TRBV10-1 with TRBJ1-1, with 9 positions matching TRBD1. With 6 bases clipped from V and 1 base from J, the junction kept 3 bases outside the gene matches. The CDR3 is 14 residues long. CDR1 is WNHNN and CDR2 is SYGVQD in the germline V gene (reference sequence). The CDR3 DNA sequence: TGCGCCAGCAGCAAGACAGGGGGGAACACTGAAGCTTTCTTT. Protein product: CASSKTGGNTEAFF.

The chain carries TRBV4-1 and TRBJ2-3; a possible D gene is TRBD1 (5 bases). The CDR3 is 17 residues long. V was cut by 0 bases and J by 3 bases, with 16 bases left in between. Germline V gives CDR1 MGHRA, CDR2 YSYEKL. The CDR3 nucleotides read TGCGCCAGCAGCCAAGATAGTGTGGGGCTTGGAACAGATACGCAGTATTTT. Residues: CASSQDSVGLGTDTQYF.

V gene TRBV4-1 combines with J gene TRBJ2-1, with 7 bases aligning to TRBD2. Unmatched junction bases numbered 7, after V lost 4 bases and J lost 4 bases. CDR3 length equals 15 residues. Germline CDR1 is MGHRA and CDR2 is YSYEKL. The CDR3: CASSPGWRGYNEQFF. CDR3 in DNA: TGCGCCAGCAGCCCGGGATGGCGGGGGTACAATGAGCAGTTCTTC.

A note on this clone: One end of the junction does not line up with germline, which may come from a read error. The V and J genes are TRBV7-7 and TRBJ2-5; D is possibly TRBD1 (5 bases). Germline V gene data show CDR1 as SSHAT and CDR2 as FNYEAQ (reference sequence). The CDR3 has 15 amino acids. The CDR3 sequence: CASSSEFRGQETQYF. In DNA form, the CDR3 reads TGTGCTAGCAGCTCCGAATTTAGGGGCCAAGAGACCCAGTACTTC.

The V gene is TRBV4-1, the J gene TRBJ1-6, with D unresolved. Between the trimmed V and J ends, which lost 5 bases and 14 bases, there was a span of 13 bases. Germline CDR1 and CDR2: MGHRA and YSYEKL. The CDR3 covers 12 residues. The CDR3 nucleotides are TGCGCCAGCAGCGTAGCGGCCTCGGCCCTCCACTTT. It specifies CASSVAASALHF.

The V call is TRBV9, the J call TRBJ1-1; the D gene is possibly TRBD1 (5 bases). The V gene lost 2 bases and the J gene lost 5 bases, with 10 bases spanning the gap. The CDR3 sequence is 13 residues long. Germline V gene lookup returns CDR1 SGDLS and CDR2 YYNGEE. The CDR3 protein is CASSVNQGTEAFF. In DNA, the CDR3 is TGTGCCAGCAGCGTTAACCAGGGTACTGAAGCTTTCTTT.

The rearrangement links TRBV7-6 to TRBJ1-1, with D uncertain. CDR3 length: 15 amino acids. Trimming took off 1 base at V and 7 bases at J, with 16 bases between the two ends. The germline V gene encodes CDR1 SGHVS and CDR2 FNYEAQ. As DNA, the CDR3 is TGTGCCAGCAGCTTAGGTAGCGGTCGGATGGGTGAAGCTTTCTTT. It codes for CASSLGSGRMGEAFF.

A single count supports this clone. The chain links TRBV5-4 to TRBJ2-3, with D unclear. CDR3 length: 12 residues. The V gene's germline CDR1 is SGHNT and CDR2 YYREEE (reference sequence). The V end lost 4 bases, the J end lost 3 bases, and 6 bases lay between the germline ends. The CDR3 nucleotides read TGTGCCAGCAGCCCCGGGACAGATACGCAGTATTTT. As protein: CASSPGTDTQYF.

The chain combines TRBV25-1 with TRBJ1-5, with D unresolved. The CDR3 has 15 amino acids. Trimming stripped 3 bases from V and 1 base from J, with 10 bases between. The germline gives CDR1 MGHDK, CDR2 SYGVNS. CDR3 protein: CASSDRRGSNQPQHF. In DNA form, the CDR3 reads TGTGCCAGCAGTGATCGTCGGGGAAGCAATCAGCCCCAGCATTTT.

This clone occurred a few times. The V and J genes are TRBV2 and TRBJ1-5; perhaps TRBD1 as D (6 bases). V was pared by 11 bases and J by 2 bases, with 16 bases between. Germline CDR1 is SNHLY and CDR2 is FYNNEI. The length of the CDR3 is 14 residues. CDR3 in DNA: TGTGCCGGATCACAGGGTGGGGGCAATCAGCCCCAGCATTTT. Translated: CAGSQGGGNQPQHF.

The genes are TRBV5-6 and TRBJ2-7; 11 positions agree with TRBD1. This CDR3 is built from 14 residues. Germline V CDR1 and CDR2: SGHDT, YYEEEE. V dropped 4 bases and J dropped 3; count of bases not matched to a gene: 3. The CDR3 protein is CASSGTGGRYEQYF. The CDR3 nucleotides are TGTGCCAGCAGCGGGACAGGGGGACGCTACGAGCAGTACTTC.

The J gene is TRBJ2-7, the V gene TRBV6-6; TRBD1 is a possible D gene (6 bases). CDR3 size: 12 residues. Germline CDR1 and CDR2: MNHNY and SVGAGI (reference sequence). V was shortened by 4 bases and J by 6 bases, with 10 bases between the two germline ends. The CDR3 DNA sequence: TGTGCCAGCAGTTTAGAACAGGGCGAGCAGTACTTC. Translation: CASSLEQGEQYF.

V usage is TRBV10-3 and J usage is TRBJ2-7, with 9 bases aligning to TRBD2. CDR1 is ENHRY, CDR2 SYGVKD, per germline. The CDR3 sequence is 14 residues long. V lost 3 bases and J lost 5; bases outside the gene matches: 5. CDR3 sequence (DNA): TGTGCCATCAGTGATGGGACTAGCTCTAACGAGCAGTACTTC. It translates to CAISDGTSSNEQYF.

The V call is TRBV6-5, the J call TRBJ1-3, with a tentative D call TRBD1 (5 bases). The CDR3 runs to 15 residues. Trimming pared 4 bases from V and 2 bases from J, leaving 12 bases between. Germline values: CDR1 MNHEY, CDR2 SVGAGI. The CDR3 is CASSFAGGTGNTIYF. The CDR3 DNA reads as TGTGCCAGCAGTTTCGCCGGGGGAACTGGAAACACCATATATTTT.